The source of this T cell receptor (beta chain) is a study of T cell responses to AZD1222 COVID-19 vaccine. Study-level findings and limits: Clonal diversity was possibly underestimated, and white British individuals and females predominated among donors. Spike-spanning, vaccine-associated CD4 TCRs were dominant at 160-218 and 743-854. Close to half of spike-specific TCRs reportedly recognize unmutated variant regions.

Regarding this clone: Its antigen is not known.

Second doses that came at about 4 or about 12 weeks were put together. Measured with immunoSEQ multiplex PCR; TCRdb has only the in-frame clones, and not every one. The repertoire holds roughly 160,000 clones, with roughly nine tenths as singletons. This receptor was identified in an adult who received the AZD1222 COVID-19 vaccine. The specimen was peripheral blood, collected 28 days after the second AZD1222 dose.

CDR3 loop: CATSDLAREGVNEQFF. CDR3 bases: TGTGCCACCAGTGATCTAGCCCGGGAGGGCGTCAATGAGCAGTTCTTC. The V and J genes are TRBV24-1 and TRBJ2-1, with 8 bases aligning to TRBD2. CDR1 and CDR2 from the germline V gene are KGHDR and SFDVKD. The CDR3 contains 16 residues. The V segment lost 3 bases and the J segment 6 bases; nucleotides outside the gene matches: 9.